A selection of T cell receptor beta chains follows, all from one sample in a study of T-cell reconstitution after alpha-beta-depleted transplantation in children. TCRdb processed the PCR reads anew with MiXCR; each CDR3 protein has one entry. In the table there are about 280,000 distinct CDR3 sequences, approximately 10% of which are singletons. The sample here was peripheral blood, taken 180 days after TCRalphabeta/CD19-depleted stem cell transplant. The receptors originated from a male patient between 2 and 10 years old who had a stem cell transplant for chronic granulomatous disease, so the T cells may come from the graft donor. Each CDR3 is given without its conserved first and last residue. Fields, in order: J gene, D gene, V gene, CDR3 protein. A D gene is named only where the DNA matches it firmly.

>TRBJ2-1|NA|TRBV5-1
ASSTGVAINEQF
>TRBJ1-1|NA|TRBV7-2
ASSTRGPTAEAF
>TRBJ2-5|NA|TRBV20-1
SAIPEETQY
>TRBJ2-3|NA|TRBV18
ASSPLQIKSTDTQY
>TRBJ2-4|TRBD1|TRBV5-1
ASSGGQGKNIQY
>TRBJ2-7|NA|TRBV20-1
SARGGGAYEQY
>TRBJ2-2|TRBD2|TRBV5-4
ASSLRTSNVGELF
>TRBJ2-1|NA|TRBV20-1
CAREVVYRQGYNEQF
>TRBJ2-3|NA|TRBV20-1
SARGVSGGTDTQY
>TRBJ2-7|TRBD1|TRBV29-1
SVAGTVTYEQY
>TRBJ2-1|NA|TRBV5-1
ASSFKGNNEQF
>TRBJ1-5|NA|TRBV7-9
ATNVISNQPQH
>TRBJ2-7|TRBD2|TRBV5-1
ASKRNAGTSSYEQY
>TRBJ2-7|TRBD1|TRBV7-2
ASSPEPDRAYEQY
>TRBJ2-4|NA|TRBV21-1
ASSLFEGEAKNIQY
>TRBJ2-1|TRBD1|TRBV20-1
SANRGFNEQF
>TRBJ2-1|TRBD2|TRBV6-1
ASSMTAQREATNEQF
>TRBJ2-5|NA|TRBV11-2
ASSSPREPQETQY
>TRBJ1-6|NA|TRBV28
ASNLQGPGGSPLH
>TRBJ2-5|NA|TRBV21-1
ASSGVAETQY